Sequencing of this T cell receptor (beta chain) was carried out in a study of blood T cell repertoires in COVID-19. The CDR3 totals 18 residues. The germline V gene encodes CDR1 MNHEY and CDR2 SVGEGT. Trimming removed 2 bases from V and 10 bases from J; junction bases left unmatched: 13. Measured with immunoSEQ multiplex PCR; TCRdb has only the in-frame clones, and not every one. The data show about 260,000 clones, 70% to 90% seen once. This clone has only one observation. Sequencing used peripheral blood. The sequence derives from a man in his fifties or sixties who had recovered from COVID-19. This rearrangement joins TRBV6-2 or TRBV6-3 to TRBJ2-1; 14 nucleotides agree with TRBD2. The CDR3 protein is CASSYDGTSGRNRKEQFF. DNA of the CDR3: TGTGCCAGCAGTTACGATGGGACTAGCGGGAGAAATCGAAAGGAGCAGTTCTTC.